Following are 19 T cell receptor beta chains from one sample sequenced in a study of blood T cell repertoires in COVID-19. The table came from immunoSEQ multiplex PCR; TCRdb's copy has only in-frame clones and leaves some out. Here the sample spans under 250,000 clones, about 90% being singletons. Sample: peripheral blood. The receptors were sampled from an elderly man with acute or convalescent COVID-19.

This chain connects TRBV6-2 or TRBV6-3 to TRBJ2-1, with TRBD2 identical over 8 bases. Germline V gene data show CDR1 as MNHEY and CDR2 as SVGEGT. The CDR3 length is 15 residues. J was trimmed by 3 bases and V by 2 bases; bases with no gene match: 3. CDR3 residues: CASSYEAGDYNEQFF. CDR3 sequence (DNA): TGTGCCAGCAGTTACGAAGCGGGGGACTACAATGAGCAGTTCTTC.

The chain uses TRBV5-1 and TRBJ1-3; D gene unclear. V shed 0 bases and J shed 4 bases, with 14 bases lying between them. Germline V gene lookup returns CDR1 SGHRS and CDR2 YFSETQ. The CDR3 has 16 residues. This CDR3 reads CASSLGDSDVGNTIYF. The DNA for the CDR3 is TGCGCCAGCAGCTTGGGCGACTCCGATGTGGGAAACACCATATATTTT.

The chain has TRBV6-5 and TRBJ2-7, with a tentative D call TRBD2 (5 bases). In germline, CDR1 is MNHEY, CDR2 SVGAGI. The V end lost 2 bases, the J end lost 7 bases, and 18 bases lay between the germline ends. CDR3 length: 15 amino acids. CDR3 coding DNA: TGTGCCAGCAGTTACACCCTCTATGGCGGGTTAGAGCAGTACTTC. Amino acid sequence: CASSYTLYGGLEQYF.

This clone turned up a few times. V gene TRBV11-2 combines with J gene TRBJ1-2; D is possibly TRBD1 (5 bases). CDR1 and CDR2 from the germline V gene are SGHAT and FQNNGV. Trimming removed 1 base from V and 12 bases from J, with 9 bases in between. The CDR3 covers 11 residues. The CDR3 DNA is TGTGCCAGCAGCTTAGCTGGCAGGGACACCTTC. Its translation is CASSLAGRDTF.

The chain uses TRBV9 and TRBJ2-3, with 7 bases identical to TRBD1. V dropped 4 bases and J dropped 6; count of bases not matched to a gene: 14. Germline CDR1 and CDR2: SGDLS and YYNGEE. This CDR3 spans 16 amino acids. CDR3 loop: CASSRWGQQATDTQYF. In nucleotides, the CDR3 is TGTGCCAGCAGCAGATGGGGACAGCAGGCAACGGATACGCAGTATTTT.

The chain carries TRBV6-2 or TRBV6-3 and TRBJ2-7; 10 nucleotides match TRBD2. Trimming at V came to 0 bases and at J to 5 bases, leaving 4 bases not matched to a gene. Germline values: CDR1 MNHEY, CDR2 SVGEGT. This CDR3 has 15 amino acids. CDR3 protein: CASSYSASGRDEQYF. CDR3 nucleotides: TGTGCCAGCAGTTACTCGGCTAGCGGGAGAGACGAGCAGTACTTC.

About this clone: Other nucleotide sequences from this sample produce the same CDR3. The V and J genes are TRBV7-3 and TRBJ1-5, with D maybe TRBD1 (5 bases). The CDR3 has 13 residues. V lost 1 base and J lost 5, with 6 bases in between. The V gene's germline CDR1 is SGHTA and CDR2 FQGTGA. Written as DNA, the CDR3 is TGTGCCAGCAGCTTAAAAGGGGATCAGCCCCAGCATTTT. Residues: CASSLKGDQPQHF. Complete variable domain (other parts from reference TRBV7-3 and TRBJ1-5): GAGVSQTPSNKVTEKGKYVELRCDPISGHTALYWYRQSLGQGPEFLIYFQGTGAADDSGLPNDRFFAVRPEGSVSTLKIQRTERGDSAVYLCASSLKGDQPQHFGDGTRLSIL.

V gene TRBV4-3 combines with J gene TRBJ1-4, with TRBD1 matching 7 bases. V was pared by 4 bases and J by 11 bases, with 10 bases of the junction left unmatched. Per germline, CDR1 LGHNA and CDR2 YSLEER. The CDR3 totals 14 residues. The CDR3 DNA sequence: TGCGCCAGCAGCCCGGGGACAGCAACCAGCAAACTGTTTTTT. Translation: CASSPGTATSKLFF.

The CDR3: CASSGGQGSYNEQFF. The CDR3 DNA follows: TGTGCCAGCAGCGGCGGACAGGGGTCCTACAATGAGCAGTTCTTC. This chain connects TRBV9 to TRBJ2-1, with 9 bases lining up with TRBD1. The germline V gene encodes CDR1 SGDLS and CDR2 YYNGEE. The CDR3 contains 15 residues. V lost 3 bases and J lost 1; bases outside the gene matches: 2.

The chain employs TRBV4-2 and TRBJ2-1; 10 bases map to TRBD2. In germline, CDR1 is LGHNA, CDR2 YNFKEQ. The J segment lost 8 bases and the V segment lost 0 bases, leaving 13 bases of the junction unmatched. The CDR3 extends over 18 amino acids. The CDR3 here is CASSQDIVGLAGADEQFF. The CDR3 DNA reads TGTGCCAGCAGCCAAGATATAGTTGGGCTAGCGGGGGCAGATGAGCAGTTCTTC.

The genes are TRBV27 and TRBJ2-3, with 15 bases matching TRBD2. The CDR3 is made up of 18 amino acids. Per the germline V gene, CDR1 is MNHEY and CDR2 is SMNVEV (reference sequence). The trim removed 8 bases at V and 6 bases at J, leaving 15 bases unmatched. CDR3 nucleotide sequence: TGTGCCAGCCTTCGCTCCGGGACTAGCGGGAGGACCAGGGATACGCAGTATTTT. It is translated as CASLRSGTSGRTRDTQYF.

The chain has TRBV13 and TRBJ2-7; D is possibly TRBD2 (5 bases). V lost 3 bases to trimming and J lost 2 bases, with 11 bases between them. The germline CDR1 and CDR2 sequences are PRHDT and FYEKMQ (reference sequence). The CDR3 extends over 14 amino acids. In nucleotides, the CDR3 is TGTGCCAGCAGCTTTCTCGGGAAAGCCTACGAGCAGTACTTC. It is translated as CASSFLGKAYEQYF. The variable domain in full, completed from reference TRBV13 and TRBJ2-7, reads AAGVIQSPRHLIKEKRETATLKCYPIPRHDTVYWYQQGPGQDPQFLISFYEKMQSDKGSIPDRFSAQQFSDYHSELNMSSLELGDSALYFCASSFLGKAYEQYFGPGTRLTVT.

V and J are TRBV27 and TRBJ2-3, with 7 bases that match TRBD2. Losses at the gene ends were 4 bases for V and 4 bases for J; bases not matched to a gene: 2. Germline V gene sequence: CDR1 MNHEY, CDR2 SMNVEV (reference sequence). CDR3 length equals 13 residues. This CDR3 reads CASSSGRADTQYF. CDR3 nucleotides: TGTGCCAGCAGTTCTGGGAGGGCAGATACGCAGTATTTT.

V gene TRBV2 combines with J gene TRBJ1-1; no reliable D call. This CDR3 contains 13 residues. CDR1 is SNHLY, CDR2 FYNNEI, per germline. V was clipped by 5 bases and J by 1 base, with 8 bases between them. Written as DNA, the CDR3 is TGTGCCAGCAGTTCTGACTGGAACACTGAAGCTTTCTTT. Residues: CASSSDWNTEAFF.

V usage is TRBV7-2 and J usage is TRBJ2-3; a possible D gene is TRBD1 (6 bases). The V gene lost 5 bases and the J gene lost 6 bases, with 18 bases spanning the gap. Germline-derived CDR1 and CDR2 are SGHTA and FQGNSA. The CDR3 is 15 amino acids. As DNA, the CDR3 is TGTGCCAGCAGCCTACAGTATGGGGGCGGTGATACGCAGTATTTT. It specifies CASSLQYGGGDTQYF. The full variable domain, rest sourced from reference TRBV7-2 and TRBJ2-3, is GAGVSQSPSNKVTEKGKDVELRCDPISGHTALYWYRQSLGQGLEFLIYFQGNSAPDKSGLPSDRFSAERTGGSVSTLTIQRTQQEDSAVYLCASSLQYGGGDTQYFGPGTRLTVL.

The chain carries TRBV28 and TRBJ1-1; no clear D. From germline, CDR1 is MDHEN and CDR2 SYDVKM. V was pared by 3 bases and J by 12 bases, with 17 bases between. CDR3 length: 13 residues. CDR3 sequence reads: CASSFSPPLYTFF. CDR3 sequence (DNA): TGTGCCAGCAGTTTTTCACCTCCGCTATATACTTTCTTT.

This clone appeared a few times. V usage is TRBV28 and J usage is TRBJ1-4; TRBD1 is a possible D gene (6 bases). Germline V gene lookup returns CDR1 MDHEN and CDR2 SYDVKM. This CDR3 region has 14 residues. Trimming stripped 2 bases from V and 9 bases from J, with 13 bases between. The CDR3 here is CASSLEGGKQKLFF. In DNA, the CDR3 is TGTGCCAGCAGTTTAGAGGGGGGGAAGCAAAAACTGTTTTTT.

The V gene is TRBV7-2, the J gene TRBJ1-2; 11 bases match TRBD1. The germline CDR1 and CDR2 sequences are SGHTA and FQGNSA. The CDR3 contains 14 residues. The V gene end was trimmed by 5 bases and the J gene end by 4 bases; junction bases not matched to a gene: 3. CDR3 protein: CASSPGTGGYGYTF. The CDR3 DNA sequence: TGTGCCAGCAGCCCCGGGACAGGGGGCTATGGCTACACCTTC.

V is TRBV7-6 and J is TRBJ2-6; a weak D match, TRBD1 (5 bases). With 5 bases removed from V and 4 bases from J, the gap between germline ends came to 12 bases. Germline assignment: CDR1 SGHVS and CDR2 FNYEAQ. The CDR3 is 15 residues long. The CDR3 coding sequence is TGTGCCAGCAGCCTACAGGCCGAAGGGGCCAACGTCCTGACTTTC. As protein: CASSLQAEGANVLTF. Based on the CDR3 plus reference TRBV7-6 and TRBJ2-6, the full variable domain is GAGVSQSPRYKVTKRGQDVALRCDPISGHVSLYWYRQALGQGPEFLTYFNYEAQQDKSGLPNDRFSAERPEGSISTLTIQRTEQRDSAMYRCASSLQAEGANVLTFGAGSRLTVL.